This T cell receptor (beta chain) derives from a study of beta chain features in type 1 diabetes. Study-wide points: Overrepresentation of cells with high TCR expression could result from cDNA sequencing.

CDR3 length equals 15 residues. CDR1 is MNHEY and CDR2 is SMNVEV in the germline V gene (reference sequence). The trim removed 7 bases at V and 2 bases at J, leaving 9 bases unmatched. Sequenced material consisted of expressed TCRB transcripts (all of the isolated RNA was reverse transcribed). Sequencing was performed with immunoSEQ multiplex PCR; in TCRdb, only in-frame clones are kept and a portion is missing. Of about 900,000 clones listed, roughly 16% are singletons. A single heparinised draw of roughly 120 mL on average was taken per donor. In all sorted populations, purity surpassed 95%. To note about this clone: Its antigen is undetermined.

The source is a woman aged 18-35 years in good health. The source material was naive CD4+ T cells from blood. The gene calls are TRBV27 and TRBJ2-5, with 8 bases fitting TRBD2. CDR3 residues: CASTEVGRGQETQYF. DNA of the CDR3: TGTGCCAGCACAGAGGTCGGGAGGGGGCAAGAGACCCAGTACTTC.